Listed below are T cell receptor beta chains from one sample, sequenced in a study of blood T cell repertoires in COVID-19. Clones were sequenced by immunoSEQ multiplex PCR, and TCRdb holds only the in-frame ones, with some missing. Seen here are under 350,000 clones, 80% to 90% observed once, and the top ten hold roughly 9.6%. Sequencing input: peripheral blood. Source of these receptors: a woman in her 70s with acute or convalescent COVID-19. Each CDR3 is given without its conserved first and last residue. Each record gives: CDR3 length, J gene, V gene, CDR3 protein.

len: 9
j_gene: TRBJ2-5
v_gene: TRBV5-1
CDR3aa: ASSTQETQY

len: 15
j_gene: TRBJ2-6
v_gene: TRBV5-4
CDR3aa: ASSLKQASSGANVLT

len: 12
j_gene: TRBJ2-3
v_gene: TRBV27
CDR3aa: ASSFGDRGDTQY

len: 13
j_gene: TRBJ2-1
v_gene: TRBV28
CDR3aa: ASSPPGGRGYEQF

len: 14
j_gene: TRBJ1-4
v_gene: TRBV4-1
CDR3aa: ASSRNLQGGGEKLF

len: 16
j_gene: TRBJ2-2
v_gene: TRBV2
CDR3aa: ASSEAPGQGTNTGELF

len: 9
j_gene: TRBJ1-1
v_gene: TRBV18
CDR3aa: ASSYRVGAF

len: 13
j_gene: TRBJ1-3
v_gene: TRBV11-2
CDR3aa: ASSLGSRSGNTIY

len: 13
j_gene: TRBJ1-2
v_gene: TRBV7-9
CDR3aa: ASSPTTGKGYGYT

len: 11
j_gene: TRBJ2-7
v_gene: TRBV9
CDR3aa: ASSVDSSYEQY

len: 9
j_gene: TRBJ1-1
v_gene: TRBV25-1
CDR3aa: ASSALVEAF

len: 14
j_gene: TRBJ2-1
v_gene: TRBV5-4
CDR3aa: ASSEAAGSSYNEQF

len: 9
j_gene: TRBJ2-3
v_gene: TRBV5-1
CDR3aa: ASSLSDTQY

len: 11
j_gene: TRBJ1-1
v_gene: TRBV10-1
CDR3aa: ASSSRGHTEAF

len: 10
j_gene: TRBJ2-7
v_gene: TRBV5-1
CDR3aa: ASGKDSYEQY

len: 11
j_gene: TRBJ2-1
v_gene: TRBV3-1/TRBV3-2
CDR3aa: ASSPREVNEQF

len: 11
j_gene: TRBJ1-1
v_gene: TRBV3-1/TRBV3-2
CDR3aa: ASSSLGDTEAF

len: 15
j_gene: TRBJ2-3
v_gene: TRBV5-1
CDR3aa: ASSPDARGGGRSTQY

len: 10
j_gene: TRBJ1-1
v_gene: TRBV27
CDR3aa: ASSRGGTEAF

len: 12
j_gene: TRBJ1-1
v_gene: TRBV5-1
CDR3aa: ASSLDRMNTEAF

len: 13
j_gene: TRBJ1-4
v_gene: TRBV4-1
CDR3aa: ASSQRTGWGEKLF

len: 12
j_gene: TRBJ2-5
v_gene: TRBV5-4
CDR3aa: ASSLRGAGETQY

len: 13
j_gene: TRBJ2-3
v_gene: TRBV6-5
CDR3aa: ASGSGGEGTDTQY

len: 13
j_gene: TRBJ2-1
v_gene: TRBV10-3
CDR3aa: ATSLRGSSYNEQF

len: 15
j_gene: TRBJ1-4
v_gene: TRBV5-1
CDR3aa: ASRLTGTGGAGEKLF

len: 14
j_gene: TRBJ2-7
v_gene: TRBV19
CDR3aa: ASSIWGQGGSYEQY

len: 12
j_gene: TRBJ2-1
v_gene: TRBV7-2
CDR3aa: ASSPFSINNEQF

len: 10
j_gene: TRBJ1-1
v_gene: TRBV3-1/TRBV3-2
CDR3aa: ASSQGGGQAF

len: 15
j_gene: TRBJ1-6
v_gene: TRBV3-1/TRBV3-2
CDR3aa: ASSQAPGRSYNSPLH

len: 11
j_gene: TRBJ2-7
v_gene: TRBV30
CDR3aa: AWSVRAGLEQY

len: 14
j_gene: TRBJ1-4
v_gene: TRBV2
CDR3aa: ASRSRGQGKGEKLF

len: 10
j_gene: TRBJ1-1
v_gene: TRBV5-1
CDR3aa: ASQGSNTEAF

len: 17
j_gene: TRBJ1-2
v_gene: TRBV11-2
CDR3aa: ASRQQGGGQGLTNYGYT

len: 13
j_gene: TRBJ2-2
v_gene: TRBV5-1
CDR3aa: ASSSRGFDTGELF

len: 12
j_gene: TRBJ2-7
v_gene: TRBV7-8
CDR3aa: ASSLAGVEYEQY

len: 11
j_gene: TRBJ1-2
v_gene: TRBV24-1
CDR3aa: ATSTGINYGYT

len: 10
j_gene: TRBJ1-2
v_gene: TRBV10-3
CDR3aa: AVQGAGYGYT

len: 12
j_gene: TRBJ1-2
v_gene: TRBV12-5
CDR3aa: ASASGIKGGGYT

len: 9
j_gene: TRBJ1-1
v_gene: TRBV2
CDR3aa: ATGQVNEAF

len: 12
j_gene: TRBJ1-4
v_gene: TRBV6-2/TRBV6-3
CDR3aa: ASSYWTNNEKLF

len: 16
j_gene: TRBJ2-1
v_gene: TRBV11-2
CDR3aa: ASSASGGGRGSYNEQF

len: 11
j_gene: TRBJ2-3
v_gene: TRBV12-5
CDR3aa: ASDLGLTDTQY

len: 11
j_gene: TRBJ1-2
v_gene: TRBV5-6
CDR3aa: ASSLVRGLSYT

len: 11
j_gene: TRBJ1-4
v_gene: TRBV15
CDR3aa: ATAREGNEKLF

len: 12
j_gene: TRBJ1-5
v_gene: TRBV29-1
CDR3aa: SVGWGQAKGPQH

len: 20
j_gene: TRBJ2-4
v_gene: TRBV21-1
CDR3aa: ASSKEDVWGQRDILAKNIQY

len: 13
j_gene: TRBJ2-7
v_gene: TRBV5-4
CDR3aa: ASSLPGQGSYEQY

len: 11
j_gene: TRBJ1-1
v_gene: TRBV10-1
CDR3aa: ASSNGRNTEAF

len: 10
j_gene: TRBJ2-2
v_gene: TRBV5-5
CDR3aa: ASSFGLGELF

len: 16
j_gene: TRBJ2-7
v_gene: TRBV7-9
CDR3aa: ASSLGTSGGQYSYEQY

len: 10
j_gene: TRBJ1-2
v_gene: TRBV7-2
CDR3aa: ASSPDIFGYT

len: 12
j_gene: TRBJ1-1
v_gene: TRBV7-9
CDR3aa: ASAKQGANTEAF

len: 13
j_gene: TRBJ1-2
v_gene: TRBV4-1
CDR3aa: ASSQALQGSYGYT

len: 11
j_gene: TRBJ2-3
v_gene: TRBV2
CDR3aa: ASTTGGTDTQY

len: 13
j_gene: TRBJ1-6
v_gene: TRBV6-5
CDR3aa: ASIPTGLSGTPLH

len: 14
j_gene: TRBJ2-1
v_gene: TRBV5-1
CDR3aa: ASSLRGGAGGNEQF

len: 16
j_gene: TRBJ2-2
v_gene: TRBV5-1
CDR3aa: ASSLEGGKILGPGELF

len: 12
j_gene: TRBJ1-5
v_gene: TRBV5-5
CDR3aa: ASSFVGANQPQH

len: 11
j_gene: TRBJ2-7
v_gene: TRBV6-5
CDR3aa: ASSYDRTYEQY

len: 12
j_gene: TRBJ1-1
v_gene: TRBV19
CDR3aa: ASSRDRDNTEAF